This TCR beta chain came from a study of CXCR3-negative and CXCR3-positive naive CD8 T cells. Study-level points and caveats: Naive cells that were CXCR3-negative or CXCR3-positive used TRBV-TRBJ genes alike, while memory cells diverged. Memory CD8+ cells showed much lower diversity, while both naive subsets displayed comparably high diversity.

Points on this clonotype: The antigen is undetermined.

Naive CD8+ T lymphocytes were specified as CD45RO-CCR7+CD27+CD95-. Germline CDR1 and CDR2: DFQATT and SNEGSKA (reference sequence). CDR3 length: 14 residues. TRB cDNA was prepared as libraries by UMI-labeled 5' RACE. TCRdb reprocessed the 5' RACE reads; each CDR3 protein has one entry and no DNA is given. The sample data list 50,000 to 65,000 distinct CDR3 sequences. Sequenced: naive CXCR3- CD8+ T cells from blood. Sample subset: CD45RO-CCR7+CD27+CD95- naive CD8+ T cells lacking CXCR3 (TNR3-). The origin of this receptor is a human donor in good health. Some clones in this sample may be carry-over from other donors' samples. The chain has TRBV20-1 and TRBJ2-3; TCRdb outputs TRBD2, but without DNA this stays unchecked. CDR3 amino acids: CSAQDWNSTDTQYF.